Shown below are 20 T cell receptor beta chains from a single sample sequenced in a study of blood T cells in healthy people across ages (dated by TCRdb to between 2014 and 2016). Library generation was performed with 5' RACE. This sample was sequenced with an Illumina HiSeq 2500. A second PCR of about 7 to 12 cycles was run with a J-beta primer mix and a sample-barcoded 5' primer. TCRdb trimmed the raw reads at Q25, called clones with MiXCR and kept productive beta chains. Each entry merges the rows of one CDR3 protein and shows their most common DNA and genes. Within this sample are fewer than 900,000 distinct CDR3 sequences, with roughly two fifths of them counted one time only. The top ten clones comprise less than 25% of the sample. Material for sequencing was blood. The receptors were sampled from a woman aged 60 to 75 in good health.

This clonotype was counted only a few times. The J gene is TRBJ1-2, the V gene TRBV3-1; D is perhaps TRBD1 (5 bases). Looked up from germline, CDR1 is LGHDT and CDR2 is YNNKEL (reference sequence). The CDR3 is 13 amino acids. Trimming cost V 1 base and J 8 bases, with 11 bases left between them. The CDR3 DNA reads as TGTGCCAGCAGCCAAGTAGGGGTAACCGGCTACACCTTC. As protein: CASSQVGVTGYTF.

Details on this clonotype: This could be a read error, since a much larger clone is one nucleotide away. The chain is built from TRBV12-3 or TRBV12-4 and TRBJ2-7; D call uncertain. The CDR3 runs to 12 residues. Here the CDR3 reads CAGSPSLGEQYF. The CDR3 coding sequence is TGTGCCGGCAGTCCCTCCCTTGGCGAGCAGTACTTC.

Written as DNA, the CDR3 is TGTGCCAGCAGTTACTCGAAGGCTAGCCTTTCCATACCACTCTACGAGCAGTACTTC. Its translation is CASSYSKASLSIPLYEQYF. The rearrangement joins TRBV6-2 or TRBV6-3 to TRBJ2-7, with a possible D match to TRBD2 (5 bases). In germline, CDR1 is MNHEY, CDR2 SVGEGT. The CDR3 consists of 19 residues. The ends were cut back, 0 bases at V and 3 bases at J, with 24 bases in the middle.

There are a few counts of this clonotype. The genes are TRBV6-1 and TRBJ1-6; D remains ambiguous. The CDR3 runs 14 residues. The germline V and J ends were trimmed by 3 bases and 6 bases, with 9 bases remaining between them. Germline lookup yields CDR1 MNHNS and CDR2 SASEGT. The CDR3 nucleotides read TGTGCCAGCAGTGAGGGCATGCCTAATTCACCCCTCCACTTT. Translated: CASSEGMPNSPLHF.

There are a few counts of this clonotype. The chain couples TRBV20-1 to TRBJ1-1, with D perhaps matching TRBD1 (5 bases). V shed 2 bases and J shed 1 base, with 8 bases lying between them. In germline, CDR1 is DFQATT, CDR2 SNEGSKA (reference sequence). The CDR3 runs 13 residues. CDR3 bases: TGCAGTGCTAGACTCGGGGCGAACACTGAAGCTTTCTTT. The encoded protein is CSARLGANTEAFF.

The count of this clonotype is one. J is TRBJ2-1 and V is TRBV7-9; no clear D. Germline CDR1 is SEHNR and CDR2 is FQNEAQ (reference sequence). The CDR3 totals 10 residues. V was trimmed by 4 bases and J by 9 bases, leaving 4 bases between them. CDR3 protein: CASSSFEQFF. Written as DNA, the CDR3 is TGTGCCAGCAGCTCTTTTGAGCAGTTCTTC.

The rearrangement joins TRBV7-9 to TRBJ2-7; the match to TRBD1 covers 7 bases. This CDR3 has 14 amino acids. V shed 5 bases and J 0 bases; nucleotides not matched to a gene: 4. Germline-derived CDR1 and CDR2 are SEHNR and FQNEAQ (reference sequence). CDR3 sequence: CASSKQGNSYEQYF. CDR3 coding DNA: TGTGCCAGCAGCAAACAGGGGAACTCCTACGAGCAGTACTTC.

As concerns this clonotype: A much more abundant neighbour one base away suggests this may be a read error. The chain couples TRBV7-3 to TRBJ2-3; D is uncertain. The CDR3 is 15 residues long. V was cut by 1 base and J by 2 bases, with 10 bases left in between. Germline lookup yields CDR1 SGHTA and CDR2 FQGTGA. In nucleotides, the CDR3 is TGTGCCAGCAGCTTAAGCCGCGGCCCCACAGATACGCAGTATTTT. This encodes CASSLSRGPTDTQYF.

This clonotype came up a few times. The V and J genes are TRBV14 and TRBJ2-7; 7 bases agree with TRBD2. Germline V gene data show CDR1 as SGHDN and CDR2 as FVKESK. This CDR3 is built from 15 residues. J lost 6 bases, V lost 4 bases, and 12 bases had no gene match. CDR3 nucleotide sequence: TGTGCCAGCAGCCCCTTAGCGGGCGCCCCGGCCGAGCAGTACTTC. Residues: CASSPLAGAPAEQYF. Supplemented by reference TRBV14 and TRBJ2-7, the full variable domain reads EAGVTQFPSHSVIEKGQTVTLRCDPISGHDNLYWYRRVMGKEIKFLLHFVKESKQDESGMPNNRFLAERTGGTYSTLKVQPAELEDSGVYFCASSPLAGAPAEQYFGPGTRLTVT.

This clonotype was found a few times. The J gene is TRBJ1-1, the V gene TRBV29-1; tentative D call: TRBD1 (6 bases). V lost 8 bases and J lost 5, with 21 bases in between. The CDR3 runs to 14 residues. Per germline, CDR1 SQVTM and CDR2 ANQGSEA. This chain's CDR3 is CSYNPGTQKTEAFF. The CDR3 nucleotides read TGCAGCTATAACCCCGGGACACAAAAGACTGAAGCTTTCTTT.

The chain uses TRBV20-1 and TRBJ2-1, with D hard to call. Trimming pared 0 bases from V and 2 bases from J, leaving 2 bases between. Per the germline V gene, CDR1 is DFQATT and CDR2 is SNEGSKA (reference sequence). The CDR3 is 12 residues long. CDR3 region: CSARDAYNEQFF. The CDR3, as DNA: TGCAGTGCTAGAGACGCCTACAATGAGCAGTTCTTC.

This chain connects TRBV12-3 or TRBV12-4 to TRBJ2-1, with D tentatively TRBD2 (6 bases). CDR3 length: 14 residues. The V end lost 3 bases, the J end lost 4 bases, and 10 bases lay between the germline ends. The CDR3 DNA reads as TGTGCCAGCAGTTTTGGGGGGAGGTACAATGAGCAGTTCTTC. It encodes CASSFGGRYNEQFF.

The chain couples TRBV19 to TRBJ2-5, with 10 positions matching TRBD2. Germline CDR1 is LNHDA and CDR2 is SQIVND (reference sequence). The CDR3 totals 15 residues. V shed 6 bases and J 11 bases; nucleotides not matched to a gene: 15. CDR3 residues: CASSEPASGSYKQYF. The DNA for the CDR3 is TGTGCCAGTAGCGAGCCGGCTAGCGGGAGTTACAAGCAGTACTTC.

DNA of the CDR3: TGTGCCACCAGTGATTTGGTCAACTATGGCTACACCTTC. It yields the protein CATSDLVNYGYTF. The V and J genes are TRBV24-1 and TRBJ1-2; D is uncertain. Deletions cut 0 bases from V and 2 bases from J, with 3 bases between. Looked up from germline, CDR1 is KGHDR and CDR2 is SFDVKD. The CDR3 has 13 residues.

The V and J genes are TRBV11-2 and TRBJ2-2, with D unresolved. Germline-derived CDR1 and CDR2 are SGHAT and FQNNGV. V was shortened by 3 bases and J by 6 bases, with 8 bases between the two germline ends. This CDR3 contains 13 residues. CDR3 residues: CASSFSLPGELFF. The CDR3 DNA follows: TGTGCCAGCAGCTTTAGTCTCCCCGGGGAGCTGTTTTTT.

The J gene is TRBJ2-5, the V gene TRBV6-2 or TRBV6-3; perhaps D is TRBD1 or TRBD2 (5 bases each). Germline V lookup: CDR1 MNHEY, CDR2 SVGEGT. Trimming removed 10 bases at V and 2 bases at J, with 14 bases between. This CDR3 is 13 amino acids long. CDR3 in DNA: TGTGCCATACAAGGGGACGTACAAGAGACCCAGTACTTC. This sequence encodes CAIQGDVQETQYF.

This clonotype appeared many times. V gene TRBV12-3 or TRBV12-4 combines with J gene TRBJ2-5; 10 positions agree with TRBD1. The V gene end was trimmed by 5 bases and the J gene end by 5 bases; junction bases not matched to a gene: 2. CDR3 length: 13 amino acids. CDR3 sequence reads: CASSRQGAETQYF. The CDR3 DNA sequence: TGTGCCAGCAGTAGACAGGGGGCGGAGACCCAGTACTTC.

The chain has TRBV2 and TRBJ2-3; D is undetermined. The CDR3 sequence is 13 residues long. The V and J ends lost 5 bases and 5 bases respectively, with 11 bases between them. CDR1 is SNHLY and CDR2 is FYNNEI in the germline V gene. Here the CDR3 DNA reads TGTGCCAGCAGTATCCCCTTGGAAGATACGCAGTATTTT. This sequence encodes CASSIPLEDTQYF. The full variable domain, with the rest looked up from reference TRBV2 and TRBJ2-3, is EPEVTQTPSHQVTQMGQEVILRCVPISNHLYFYWYRQILGQKVEFLVSFYNNEISEKSEIFDDQFSVERPDGSNFTLKIRSTKLEDSAMYFCASSIPLEDTQYFGPGTRLTVL.

This clonotype was seen more than once but under ten times. V is TRBV7-3 and J is TRBJ2-1; D is undetermined. This CDR3 comprises 15 residues. V shed 1 base and J shed 0 bases, with 7 bases lying between them. Germline V gene data show CDR1 as SGHTA and CDR2 as FQGTGA. CDR3 sequence reads: CASSLNGVSYNEQFF. CDR3 coding DNA: TGTGCCAGCAGCTTAAATGGGGTCTCCTACAATGAGCAGTTCTTC.

The gene calls are TRBV20-1 and TRBJ2-5; 7 bases line up with TRBD1. Germline CDR1 and CDR2: DFQATT and SNEGSKA (reference sequence). The CDR3 totals 14 residues. Trimming cost V 5 bases and J 4 bases; bases outside gene matches: 10. The chain's CDR3 is CSADDREIRETQYF. The CDR3 DNA follows: TGCAGTGCTGATGACAGGGAGATTAGAGAGACCCAGTACTTC.